This paragraph reports one T cell receptor beta chain. Its antigen is as yet unknown. Sequencing used immunoSEQ multiplex PCR; TCRdb keeps in-frame clones, though not all of them. The sample lists 120,000 or so clones; 80% to 90% were seen once. The sample belongs to a study of T cell responses to AZD1222 COVID-19 vaccine. Whole-study findings and limits: The study reported that nearly half of spike-specific TCRs target unmutated variant regions. CD4 TCRs associated with vaccination spanned spike, dominating at 160-218 and 743-854. Spike-specific TCR breadth rose after two AZD1222 doses, and depth rose as well.

Germline CDR1 KGHSH, CDR2 LQKENI. Trimming cost V 3 bases and J 0 bases; bases outside gene matches: 2. This CDR3 contains 16 residues. Sequencing was performed on peripheral blood, taken on day 0 of MenACWY control vaccination. The TCR originated in an adult in good health. The genes are TRBV18 and TRBJ1-3; 10 bases map to TRBD1. This chain's CDR3 is CASSPTGGYSGNTIYF. The CDR3 coding sequence is TGTGCCAGCTCACCGACAGGGGGCTACTCTGGAAACACCATATATTTT.